These 2 T cell receptor beta chains originate from one sample sequenced in a study of T cells expressing NK-cell markers. TCRdb reprocessed the 5' RACE reads, keeping one entry per CDR3 protein, no DNA. This repertoire includes about 390,000 distinct CDR3 sequences. The specimen was blood T cells: a sorted CD56 or NKG2C T cell subset, CD4+ or CD8+ T cells, or bulk PBMC T cells (not recorded which). The receptors were sampled from a woman in her fifties or sixties in good health.

CDR3 protein: CASSPRQGIDTEAFF. The chain couples TRBV18 to TRBJ1-1; TCRdb indicates TRBD1, and absent DNA this call remains unverified. CDR1 is KGHSH, CDR2 LQKENI, per germline. This CDR3 is built from 15 residues.

This chain joins TRBV6-5 and TRBJ2-2; TCRdb lists TRBD1, though no DNA is available to test this call. From germline, CDR1 is MNHEY and CDR2 SVGAGI. The CDR3 runs 15 residues. The CDR3: CASSYFASGPGELFF.